The 25 T cell receptor beta chains listed next were all sequenced from one sample in a study of molecular identifiers for immune sequencing clone quantification. From the PCR reads, TCRdb called clonotypes with MiXCR, one entry per CDR3 protein. The sample includes some 590,000 distinct CDR3 sequences, roughly 23% of them seen just once. The sample comprised naive CD8+ T cells from blood, with Jurkat cell RNA spiked in. Subset in this sample: FACS-sorted CD8+CD4-CCR7+CD45RA+ naive T cells. All receptors derive from a human donor in good health. Some libraries in this study had Jurkat cell RNA spiked in.

In its sample, this clonotype was seen a few times. This sequence joins TRBV20-1 and TRBJ2-2, with TRBD2 matching 15 bases. V shed 7 bases and J 8 bases; nucleotides not matched to a gene: 11. The germline V gene encodes CDR1 DFQATT and CDR2 SNEGSKA (reference sequence). The CDR3 is 16 residues long. The CDR3 DNA reads TGCAGTGGGAGGCCCGGACTAGCGGGAGGGCGAGGGGAGCTGTTTTTT. Translated: CSGRPGLAGGRGELFF.

J is TRBJ2-7 and V is TRBV12-5, with D possibly matching TRBD2 (7 bases). The CDR3 covers 15 residues. The germline CDR1 and CDR2 sequences are LGHNT and FRNRAP. Deletions cut 1 base from V and 6 bases from J, with 16 bases between. The CDR3 region is CASGLAVLRGAEQYF. The CDR3 nucleotides are TGTGCTAGTGGTTTGGCCGTCCTACGGGGGGCCGAGCAGTACTTC. The full variable domain, completed using reference TRBV12-5 and TRBJ2-7, is DARVTQTPRHKVTEMGQEVTMRCQPILGHNTVFWYRQTMMQGLELLAYFRNRAPLDDSGMPKDRFSAEMPDATLATLKIQPSEPRDSAVYFCASGLAVLRGAEQYFGPGTRLTVT.

With respect to this clonotype: The CDR3 does not close with the conserved phenylalanine or tryptophan, likely indicating a read error. The DNA is omitted, as the CDR3 cannot be located on it reliably, and the CDR3 follows TCRdb's listing. This chain uses TRBV21-1 with TRBJ2-3; the D call in the table, TRBD1, was not verified against the DNA. TRBV21-1 is a recognized pseudogene. Termini included, the CDR3 measures 14 amino acids. CDR3 in amino acids: CASSEQGCTDTQYC.

The J gene is TRBJ2-2, the V gene TRBV7-9; unclear D gene. CDR1 and CDR2 from the germline V gene are SEHNR and FQNEAQ (reference sequence). This CDR3 has 14 residues. V was trimmed by 5 bases and J by 4 bases, leaving 11 bases between them. The CDR3 protein is CASSPSQTTGELFF. The CDR3, as DNA: TGTGCCAGCAGCCCTTCCCAGACCACCGGGGAGCTGTTTTTT.

Notes on this clonotype: Given a much more abundant clone one base away, this may be a read error. The rearrangement links TRBV5-4 to TRBJ2-7, with TRBD1 as a possible D gene (8 bases). The CDR3 is made up of 18 amino acids. Looked up from germline, CDR1 is SGHNT and CDR2 is YYREEE (reference sequence). Written as DNA, the CDR3 is TGTACCAGCAGCTCCCCCTTGGGGGGGGACAGGACTGAATACGAGCAGTACTTC. Translating gives CTSSSPLGGDRTEYEQYF. Full variable domain (outside the CDR3, taken from reference TRBV5-4 and TRBJ2-7): ETGVTQSPTHLIKTRGQQVTLRCSSQSGHNTVSWYQQALGQGPQFIFQYYREEENGRGNFPPRFSGLQFPNYSSELNVNALELDDSALYLCTSSSPLGGDRTEYEQYFGPGTRLTVT.

This clonotype was seen only a few times. The rearrangement uses TRBV3-1 and TRBJ1-2; D perhaps matches TRBD1 (5 bases). The CDR3 totals 14 residues. Germline loops: CDR1 LGHDT, CDR2 YNNKEL (reference sequence). V lost 1 base and J lost 6, with 12 bases in between. The CDR3 bases are TGTGCCAGCAGCCAAGTCGGGGGAACGGATGGCTACACCTTC. Translation: CASSQVGGTDGYTF. Full variable domain (remainder filled in from reference TRBV3-1 and TRBJ1-2): DTAVSQTPKYLVTQMGNDKSIKCEQNLGHDTMYWYKQDSKKFLKIMFSYNNKELIINETVPNRFSPKSPDKAHLNLHINSLELGDSAVYFCASSQVGGTDGYTFGSGTRLTVV.

This clonotype has only one observation. This could be a read error, since a much larger clone is one nucleotide away. The gene calls are TRBV20-1 and TRBJ1-5; D remains unclear. The DNA end lines up better with TRBJ2-3; the J call may be wrong. CDR1 is DFQATT and CDR2 is SNEGSKA in the germline V gene (reference sequence). This CDR3 has 16 residues. This CDR3 reads CSARDPRRADNQPQYF. Here the CDR3 DNA reads TGCAGTGCTAGAGATCCTCGTAGGGCCGATAATCAGCCCCAGTATTTT.

Comment on this clonotype: This may come from a read error, since a much larger clone is one base off. The conserved phenylalanine or tryptophan normally closing the CDR3 is absent here, so this likely arose from a read error. The rearrangement links TRBV2 to TRBJ1-1; D gene ambiguous. Germline loops: CDR1 SNHLY, CDR2 FYNNEI. CDR3 size: 16 residues. V was clipped by 3 bases and J by 0 bases, with 14 bases between them. CDR3 sequence: CASSERQAVMNTEAFS. In DNA form, the CDR3 reads TGTGCCAGCAGTGAGAGGCAGGCCGTTATGAACACTGAAGCTTTCTCT.

The gene calls are TRBV4-2 and TRBJ2-1, with 9 bases aligning to TRBD1. The CDR3 extends over 18 amino acids. Germline V gives CDR1 LGHNA, CDR2 YNFKEQ. Trimming took 5 bases from V and 0 from J; bases not matched to a gene: 11. For the CDR3, the DNA is TGTGCCAGCAGCGATAGAACAGGGGGCAAGAGCTCCTACAATGAGCAGTTCTTC. This translates into CASSDRTGGKSSYNEQFF.

The CDR3 DNA is TGTGCCAGCAGTTGGGGGGAGCCCAGAACCTACAATGAGCAGTTCTTC. This translates into CASSWGEPRTYNEQFF. V is TRBV6-2 or TRBV6-3 and J is TRBJ2-1; D may be TRBD2 (6 bases). The CDR3 loop spans 16 amino acids. From germline, CDR1 is MNHEY and CDR2 SVGEGT. The germline V and J ends were trimmed by 4 bases and 2 bases, with 15 bases remaining between them.

This chain uses TRBV9 with TRBJ1-1, with TRBD1 identical over 7 bases. This CDR3 comprises 16 residues. Trimming cost V 2 bases and J 3 bases; bases outside gene matches: 10. The germline V gene has CDR1 SGDLS and CDR2 YYNGEE. CDR3 loop: CASSVARDSTHTEAFF. CDR3 bases: TGTGCCAGCAGCGTCGCTCGGGACAGTACTCACACTGAAGCTTTCTTT.

Turning to this clonotype: A much larger clone differs from this one at a single base, so this may be a read error. The chain is built from TRBV14 and TRBJ2-6; the D gene could be TRBD1 or TRBD2 (5 bases each). Per germline, CDR1 SGHDN and CDR2 FVKESK. This CDR3 comprises 21 residues. V was pared by 0 bases and J by 3 bases, with 24 bases between. CDR3 loop: CASSQEVLRGISLNGANVLTF. The CDR3 nucleotides read TGTGCCAGCAGCCAAGAGGTATTGAGGGGAATTAGTCTTAATGGGGCCAACGTCCTGACTTTC.

This clonotype has a single count. The J gene is TRBJ2-1, the V gene TRBV7-9; 8 positions match TRBD2. Germline V gene sequence: CDR1 SEHNR, CDR2 FQNEAQ (reference sequence). J lost 8 bases, V lost 5 bases, and 23 bases had no gene match. The CDR3 length is 19 residues. The CDR3 loop is CASSGQAGHDSGAVYEQFF. CDR3 nucleotides: TGTGCCAGCAGCGGACAAGCGGGACACGATAGCGGGGCGGTCTATGAGCAGTTCTTC.

This clonotype has a count of ten or more. The CDR3 here is CASRLPWGNNEQFF. The CDR3 DNA reads as TGTGCCAGCCGTCTCCCATGGGGTAACAATGAGCAGTTCTTC. The rearrangement uses TRBV12-3 or TRBV12-4 and TRBJ2-1, with D uncertain. Trimming stripped 8 bases from V and 5 bases from J, with 16 bases between. The CDR3 runs to 14 residues.

On this clonotype itself: Mismatch with germline at one junction end may stem from a read error. V usage is TRBV13 and J usage is TRBJ1-2; maybe TRBD1 (5 bases). CDR1 and CDR2 from the germline V gene are PRHDT and FYEKMQ (reference sequence). The length of the CDR3 is 15 residues. This CDR3 reads CASSGGDLPFYGCTF. For the CDR3, the DNA is TGTGCCAGCAGCGGGGGGGACCTCCCCTTTTATGGCTGCACCTTC.

V usage is TRBV20-1 and J usage is TRBJ1-1, with D hard to call. The CDR3 is made up of 13 amino acids. V lost 1 base to trimming and J lost 2 bases, with 8 bases between them. Germline-derived CDR1 and CDR2 are DFQATT and SNEGSKA (reference sequence). CDR3 nucleotides: TGCAGTGCTAGAGTTATAGGAAACACTGAAGCTTTCTTT. It yields the protein CSARVIGNTEAFF.

This clonotype turned up a few times. Written as DNA, the CDR3 is TGTGCCAGCAGTGCAACAGGGGGAACAACTAATGAAAAACTGTTTTTT. Amino acid sequence: CASSATGGTTNEKLFF. This chain joins TRBV6-5 and TRBJ1-4, with 8 nucleotides matching TRBD1. Trimming at V came to 5 bases and at J to 0 bases, leaving 5 bases not matched to a gene. The CDR3 has 16 residues. Germline V gene sequence: CDR1 MNHEY, CDR2 SVGAGI.

In this sample, this clonotype turned up a few times. The V call is TRBV2, the J call TRBJ2-7, with TRBD2 identical over 9 bases. The CDR3 covers 15 residues. CDR1 and CDR2 (germline): SNHLY, FYNNEI. With V trimmed by 1 base and J by 5 bases, 6 bases remained unmatched. The CDR3 loop is CASSEVGLAGNEQYF. The CDR3 DNA follows: TGTGCCAGCAGTGAAGTGGGGCTAGCGGGAAACGAGCAGTACTTC.

This clonotype has a handful of counts. V usage is TRBV19 and J usage is TRBJ2-1, with TRBD2 matching over 9 bases. This CDR3 has 14 residues. Trimming took 6 bases from V and 2 from J; bases not matched to a gene: 2. Looked up from germline, CDR1 is LNHDA and CDR2 is SQIVND (reference sequence). CDR3 bases: TGTGCCAGTAGCGCTAGCGGGACCTACAATGAGCAGTTCTTC. Its protein product is CASSASGTYNEQFF.

In regard to this clonotype: A much larger clone differs by one base, so this may be a read error. The V and J genes are TRBV29-1 and TRBJ1-1, with 9 bases lining up with TRBD1. This CDR3 comprises 14 residues. The junction had 4 bases not matched to a gene; V was cut back by 1 base and J by 4 bases. CDR1 and CDR2 (germline): SQVTM, ANQGSEA. The CDR3 spells CSVEGQGVSTEAFF. CDR3 in DNA: TGCAGCGTTGAAGGACAGGGGGTTAGCACTGAAGCTTTCTTT.

Here the CDR3 reads CAWSEGPTGLFF. The CDR3 region has the DNA TGTGCCTGGAGTGAGGGGCCGACTGGACTGTTTTTT. The V gene is TRBV30, the J gene TRBJ1-4, with D maybe TRBD1 (5 bases). CDR3 length equals 12 residues. Trimming shortened V by 1 base and J by 13 bases, and 13 bases separated the two germline ends. Germline V CDR1 and CDR2: GTSNPN, SVGIG (reference sequence). Complete variable domain (other parts from reference TRBV30 and TRBJ1-4): SQTIHQWPATLVQPVGSPLSLECTVEGTSNPNLYWYRQAAGRGLQLLFYSVGIGQISSEVPQNLSASRPQDRQFILSSKKLLLSDSGFYLCAWSEGPTGLFFGSGTQLSVL.

This clonotype was counted only a few times. The chain is built from TRBV27 and TRBJ2-7; a possible D gene is TRBD1 (5 bases). Germline-derived CDR1 and CDR2 are MNHEY and SMNVEV (reference sequence). The CDR3 has 14 residues. V was pared by 4 bases and J by 9 bases, with 19 bases between. The CDR3 region is CASSWQGGPFGQYF. The CDR3 nucleotides read TGTGCCAGCAGTTGGCAGGGTGGCCCGTTCGGGCAGTACTTC.

The rearrangement joins TRBV12-3 or TRBV12-4 to TRBJ2-3; D may be TRBD1 (5 bases). Trimming pared 2 bases from V and 2 bases from J, leaving 11 bases between. The CDR3 runs to 15 residues. CDR3 in amino acids: CASSLQGTLTDTQYF. The CDR3, as DNA: TGTGCCAGCAGTTTACAGGGCACACTCACAGATACGCAGTATTTT.

In this sample, this clonotype turned up a few times. The chain is built from TRBV9 and TRBJ1-1; D gene ambiguous. This CDR3 spans 16 amino acids. Germline V gene sequence: CDR1 SGDLS, CDR2 YYNGEE. V was trimmed by 0 bases and J by 1 base, leaving 13 bases between them. DNA for the CDR3: TGTGCCAGCAGCGTAGGATTGGAGAACCCGAACACTGAAGCTTTCTTT. This gives the protein CASSVGLENPNTEAFF.

The chain combines TRBV14 with TRBJ2-7, with 7 bases lining up with TRBD1. The CDR3 extends over 16 amino acids. Germline V lookup: CDR1 SGHDN, CDR2 FVKESK. The V and J ends lost 0 bases and 1 base, in that order; junction bases with no gene match: 6. The CDR3 DNA is TGTGCCAGCAGCCAAGATTCTCCCAGGGGGTCCTACGAGCAGTACTTC. It codes for CASSQDSPRGSYEQYF.